Each of the 22 T cell receptor beta chains below was sequenced from the same sample in a study of blood T cell repertoires in COVID-19. Profiling relied on immunoSEQ multiplex PCR, and the TCRdb table lists in-frame clones only, not all of them. The sample contains 250,000 to 350,000 clones, more than 65% of which appear only once. Sample: peripheral blood. These receptors all stem from a person aged 65-85 years with COVID-19, enrolled during active disease.

This clone appeared a few times. This rearrangement joins TRBV2 to TRBJ2-3, with 10 nucleotides matching TRBD1. This CDR3 has 15 amino acids. The ends lost 4 bases at V and 3 bases at J; junction bases unmatched: 4. Germline V gene lookup returns CDR1 SNHLY and CDR2 FYNNEI. CDR3 region: CASSGGQGWTDTQYF. The CDR3 coding sequence is TGTGCCAGCAGTGGGGGACAGGGGTGGACAGATACGCAGTATTTT.

Details on this clone: The sample contains more than one DNA sequence encoding this CDR3. The V call is TRBV7-9, the J call TRBJ2-5; D unclear. V lost 5 bases, J lost 5 bases, and 9 bases lay in between. There are 12 residues in the CDR3. Germline V gives CDR1 SEHNR, CDR2 FQNEAQ (reference sequence). CDR3 DNA sequence: TGTGCCAGCAGCCTTGTGGGCGAGACCCAGTACTTC. It encodes CASSLVGETQYF.

The chain uses TRBV6-5 and TRBJ2-6, with D perhaps TRBD2 (6 bases). Trimming took 7 bases from V and 2 from J, leaving 12 bases between them. CDR1 and CDR2 from the germline V gene are MNHEY and SVGAGI. The length of the CDR3 is 15 residues. The chain's CDR3 is CASTAREAGANVLTF. CDR3 bases: TGTGCCAGCACCGCCAGGGAGGCTGGGGCCAACGTCCTGACTTTC.

The rearrangement uses TRBV9 and TRBJ1-2; tentative D call: TRBD1 (6 bases). Between the trimmed V and J ends, which lost 1 base and 4 bases, there was a span of 14 bases. CDR1 and CDR2 (germline): SGDLS, YYNGEE. This CDR3 has 15 residues. The CDR3 sequence: CASSVYRESIYGYTF. CDR3 DNA: TGTGCCAGCAGCGTATACAGGGAGAGTATCTATGGCTACACCTTC.

This clone turned up a few times. The same CDR3 is also encoded by other DNA sequences in this sample. This chain links TRBV6-5 with TRBJ2-7; TRBD2 is a possible D gene (6 bases). From germline, CDR1 is MNHEY and CDR2 SVGAGI. The V end lost 6 bases, the J end lost 1 base, and 13 bases lay between the germline ends. This CDR3 has 14 residues. CDR3 DNA: TGTGCCAGCAGCCGGGACTCCTATTCCTACGAGCAGTACTTC. Amino acid sequence: CASSRDSYSYEQYF.

The V and J genes are TRBV5-1 and TRBJ2-7; possibly TRBD1 for D (5 bases). Germline V gene lookup returns CDR1 SGHRS and CDR2 YFSETQ. Trimming shortened V by 0 bases and J by 0 bases, and 13 bases separated the two germline ends. This CDR3 contains 16 residues. CDR3 sequence: CASSLVPGPISYEQYF. The CDR3 DNA reads TGCGCCAGCAGCTTGGTTCCAGGGCCCATCTCCTACGAGCAGTACTTC. Variable domain in full (rest from reference TRBV5-1 and TRBJ2-7): KAGVTQTPRYLIKTRGQQVTLSCSPISGHRSVSWYQQTPGQGLQFLFEYFSETQRNKGNFPGRFSGRQFSNSRSEMNVSTLELGDSALYLCASSLVPGPISYEQYFGPGTRLTVT.

This clone occurred once. J is TRBJ1-2 and V is TRBV7-2; D is possibly TRBD1 (6 bases). Germline-derived CDR1 and CDR2 are SGHTA and FQGNSA. Deletions cut 4 bases from V and 7 bases from J, with 16 bases between. This CDR3 has 14 amino acids. As DNA, the CDR3 is TGTGCCAGCAGCTATAGTTCAGGGGTACTTGGCTACACCTTC. Protein: CASSYSSGVLGYTF.

The chain combines TRBV27 with TRBJ2-5; 8 bases match TRBD2. The germline V gene has CDR1 MNHEY and CDR2 SMNVEV (reference sequence). This CDR3 contains 14 residues. V dropped 4 bases and J dropped 7; count of bases not matched to a gene: 8. CDR3: CASSSPDRGGTQYF. Written as DNA, the CDR3 is TGTGCCAGCAGTTCCCCAGACCGGGGGGGGACCCAGTACTTC.

The V call is TRBV11-3, the J call TRBJ2-3; 7 nucleotides match TRBD1. V lost 5 bases to trimming and J lost 4 bases; unmatched junction nucleotides: 9. The CDR3 is 15 amino acids. Germline assignment: CDR1 SGHNT and CDR2 YENEEA. The CDR3 DNA is TGTGCCAGCAGCCCAAGACAGGGCCCTCCAGATACGCAGTATTTT. It encodes CASSPRQGPPDTQYF. The full variable domain, rest sourced from reference TRBV11-3 and TRBJ2-3, is EAGVVQSPRYKIIEKKQPVAFWCNPISGHNTLYWYLQNLGQGPELLIRYENEEAVDDSQLPKDRFSAERLKGVDSTLKIQPAELGDSAVYLCASSPRQGPPDTQYFGPGTRLTVL.

V gene TRBV27 combines with J gene TRBJ2-3; TRBD2 matches at 10 bases. The germline gives CDR1 MNHEY, CDR2 SMNVEV (reference sequence). This CDR3 comprises 16 residues. After removal of 5 bases from V and 6 bases from J, the junction contained 11 bases not matched to a gene. The CDR3 bases are TGTGCCAGCAGTGCGGGTAGCGGGAGGCACGTCGATACGCAGTATTTT. Its translation is CASSAGSGRHVDTQYF.

V usage is TRBV27 and J usage is TRBJ1-4; a possible D gene is TRBD1 (5 bases). The V end lost 6 bases, the J end lost 8 bases, and 19 bases lay between the germline ends. The CDR3 sequence is 15 residues long. Germline CDR1 and CDR2: MNHEY and SMNVEV (reference sequence). CDR3 in amino acids: CASSRSLAPGEKLFF. The CDR3 region has the DNA TGTGCCAGCAGCCGCTCCCTTGCCCCAGGGGAAAAACTGTTTTTT.

This clone was recorded a few times. The chain combines TRBV6-5 with TRBJ1-2, with D perhaps matching TRBD1 (6 bases). The germline gives CDR1 MNHEY, CDR2 SVGAGI. V lost 6 bases and J lost 5, with 16 bases in between. The CDR3 spans 14 residues. The CDR3 bases are TGTGCCAGCAGCCCGAGGGGGGGGCGTTATGGCTACACCTTC. Protein product: CASSPRGGRYGYTF.

J is TRBJ2-3 and V is TRBV7-2, with D possibly matching TRBD1 (5 bases). This CDR3 has 14 amino acids. Germline-derived CDR1 and CDR2 are SGHTA and FQGNSA. V lost 3 bases to trimming and J lost 6 bases, with 13 bases between them. CDR3 coding DNA: TGTGCCAGCAGCTTTCAGGGCGTATCGGATACGCAGTATTTT. It specifies CASSFQGVSDTQYF.

V and J are TRBV19 and TRBJ1-1; 11 bases fit TRBD1. The CDR3 has 17 amino acids. Germline V gene sequence: CDR1 LNHDA, CDR2 SQIVND (reference sequence). J gave up 2 bases and V 5 bases, and 10 bases lay outside the gene matches. This CDR3 is CASSPPRTGGPNTEAFF. The DNA for the CDR3 is TGTGCCAGTAGTCCGCCCAGGACAGGGGGCCCAAACACTGAAGCTTTCTTT.

This chain joins TRBV5-1 and TRBJ1-4; D remains ambiguous. This CDR3 contains 15 residues. V lost 1 base to trimming and J lost 4 bases, with 11 bases between them. Germline values: CDR1 SGHRS, CDR2 YFSETQ. The CDR3 sequence: CASSLRYSYNEKLFF. The CDR3 DNA is TGCGCCAGCAGCTTGAGATACAGCTATAATGAAAAACTGTTTTTT.

The chain carries TRBV5-1 and TRBJ1-4; 7 nucleotides agree with TRBD1. Germline values: CDR1 SGHRS, CDR2 YFSETQ. The CDR3 sequence is 15 residues long. The trim removed 3 bases at V and 7 bases at J, leaving 9 bases unmatched. The CDR3 here is CASSSSGTALEKLFF. CDR3 in DNA: TGCGCCAGCAGCTCGTCCGGGACAGCGCTTGAAAAACTGTTTTTT.

CDR3 in amino acids: CASSQDRAGGPYNEQFF. The CDR3 bases are TGCGCCAGCAGCCAAGATCGAGCGGGAGGACCTTACAATGAGCAGTTCTTC. The V call is TRBV4-1, the J call TRBJ2-1, with 9 bases lining up with TRBD2. The CDR3 is 17 amino acids. Germline V gene sequence: CDR1 MGHRA, CDR2 YSYEKL. V was pared by 0 bases and J by 4 bases, with 7 bases of the junction left unmatched.

The CDR3 bases are TGTGCCAGCAGCGTTGGGGGCAGCGCTAATGAAAAACTGTTTTTT. Translating gives CASSVGGSANEKLFF. This chain connects TRBV2 to TRBJ1-4; D might be TRBD1 (6 bases). V lost 6 bases to trimming and J lost 3 bases, with 14 bases between them. CDR3 length: 15 residues. In germline, CDR1 is SNHLY, CDR2 FYNNEI.

The V and J genes are TRBV19 and TRBJ2-1, with TRBD2 identical over 8 bases. The V gene's germline CDR1 is LNHDA and CDR2 SQIVND (reference sequence). There are 14 residues in the CDR3. V was pared by 5 bases and J by 4 bases, with 4 bases of the junction left unmatched. The CDR3 reads CASSFGGGYNEQFF. The CDR3 coding sequence is TGTGCCAGTAGTTTCGGGGGGGGATACAATGAGCAGTTCTTC.

The gene calls are TRBV19 and TRBJ1-1, with 8 bases lining up with TRBD1. Germline trimming cut 9 bases from V and 2 bases from J; bases unmatched to any gene: 5. The CDR3 is 13 amino acids. Germline CDR1 and CDR2: LNHDA and SQIVND (reference sequence). As DNA, the CDR3 is TGTGCCAGCCGCGACAGGGGCAACACTGAAGCTTTCTTT. This sequence encodes CASRDRGNTEAFF.

This clone was observed a single time. The chain uses TRBV28 and TRBJ2-7; 9 bases are shared with TRBD1. V gave up 6 bases and J gave up 6 bases; unmatched junction bases: 9. The CDR3 has 14 residues. Germline CDR1 reads MDHEN; CDR2 reads SYDVKM. CDR3 coding DNA: TGTGCCAGCAGAGGGGCCGGGACAGGGATCGAGCAGTACTTC. This codes for CASRGAGTGIEQYF.

The chain links TRBV6-1 to TRBJ1-4; D unresolved. With 4 bases removed from V and 6 bases from J, the gap between germline ends came to 24 bases. Germline CDR1 reads MNHNS; CDR2 reads SASEGT. The CDR3 spans 18 residues. The CDR3 is CASSVFNIGRRGDEKLFF. In DNA form, the CDR3 reads TGTGCCAGCAGTGTATTCAATATTGGTCGGCGCGGCGATGAAAAACTGTTTTTT.